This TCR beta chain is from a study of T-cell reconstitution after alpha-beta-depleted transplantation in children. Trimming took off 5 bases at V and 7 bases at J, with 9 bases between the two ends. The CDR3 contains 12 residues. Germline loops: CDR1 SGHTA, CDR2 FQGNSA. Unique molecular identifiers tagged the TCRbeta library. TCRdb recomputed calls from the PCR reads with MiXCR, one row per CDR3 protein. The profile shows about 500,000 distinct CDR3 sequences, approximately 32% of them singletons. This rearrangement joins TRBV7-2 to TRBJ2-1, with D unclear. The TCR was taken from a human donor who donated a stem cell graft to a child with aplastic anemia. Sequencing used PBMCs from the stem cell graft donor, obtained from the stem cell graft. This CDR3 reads CASSPHRNEQFF. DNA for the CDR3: TGTGCCAGCAGCCCCCATAGGAATGAGCAGTTCTTC. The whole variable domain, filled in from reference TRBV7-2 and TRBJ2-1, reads GAGVSQSPSNKVTEKGKDVELRCDPISGHTALYWYRQSLGQGLEFLIYFQGNSAPDKSGLPSDRFSAERTGGSVSTLTIQRTQQEDSAVYLCASSPHRNEQFFGPGTRLTVL.